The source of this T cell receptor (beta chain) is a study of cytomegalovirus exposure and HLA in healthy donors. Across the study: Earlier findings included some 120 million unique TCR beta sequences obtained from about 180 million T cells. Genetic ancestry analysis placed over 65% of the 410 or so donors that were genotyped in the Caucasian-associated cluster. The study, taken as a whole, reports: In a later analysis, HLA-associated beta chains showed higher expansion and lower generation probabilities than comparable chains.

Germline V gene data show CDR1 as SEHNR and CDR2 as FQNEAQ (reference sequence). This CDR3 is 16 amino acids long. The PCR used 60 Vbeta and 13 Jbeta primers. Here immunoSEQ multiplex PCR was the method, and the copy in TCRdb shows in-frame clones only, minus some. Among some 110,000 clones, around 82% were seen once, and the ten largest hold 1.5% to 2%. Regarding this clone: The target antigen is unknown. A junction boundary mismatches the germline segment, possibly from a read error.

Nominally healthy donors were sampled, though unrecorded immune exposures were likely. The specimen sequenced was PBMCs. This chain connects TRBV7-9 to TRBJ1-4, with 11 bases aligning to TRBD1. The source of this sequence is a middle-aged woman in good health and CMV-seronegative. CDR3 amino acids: CSSSLAIGTGGEKLFF. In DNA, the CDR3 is TGTTCCAGCAGCTTAGCCATTGGGACAGGGGGAGAAAAACTGTTTTTT.